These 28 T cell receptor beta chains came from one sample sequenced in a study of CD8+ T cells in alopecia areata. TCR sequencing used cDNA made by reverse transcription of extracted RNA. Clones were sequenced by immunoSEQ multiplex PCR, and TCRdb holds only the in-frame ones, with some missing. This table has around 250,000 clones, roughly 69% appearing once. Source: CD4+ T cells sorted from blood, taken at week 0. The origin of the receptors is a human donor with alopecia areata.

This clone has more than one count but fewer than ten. The CDR3 DNA follows: TGCGCCAGCAGCCAAGATTGGGGGACAGGGGGTGAAAAACTGTTTTTT. Protein: CASSQDWGTGGEKLFF. The chain links TRBV4-3 to TRBJ1-4, with 11 bases that match TRBD1. The CDR3 contains 16 residues. Trimming cost V 0 bases and J 7 bases; bases outside gene matches: 4. Germline V CDR1 and CDR2: LGHNA, YSLEER.

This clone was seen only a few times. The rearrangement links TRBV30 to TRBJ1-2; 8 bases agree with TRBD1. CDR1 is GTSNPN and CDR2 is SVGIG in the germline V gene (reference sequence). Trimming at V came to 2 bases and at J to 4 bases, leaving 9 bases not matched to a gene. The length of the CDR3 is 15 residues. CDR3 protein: CAWSRGQGGAYGYTF. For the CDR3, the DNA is TGTGCCTGGAGTAGAGGACAGGGAGGGGCCTATGGCTACACCTTC.

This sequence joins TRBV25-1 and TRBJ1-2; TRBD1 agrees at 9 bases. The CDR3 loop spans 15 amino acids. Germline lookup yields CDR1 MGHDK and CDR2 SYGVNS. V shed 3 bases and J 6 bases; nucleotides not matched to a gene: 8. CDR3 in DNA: TGTGCCAGCAGTGACACAACAGGGGGCTTGGATGGCTACACCTTC. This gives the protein CASSDTTGGLDGYTF.

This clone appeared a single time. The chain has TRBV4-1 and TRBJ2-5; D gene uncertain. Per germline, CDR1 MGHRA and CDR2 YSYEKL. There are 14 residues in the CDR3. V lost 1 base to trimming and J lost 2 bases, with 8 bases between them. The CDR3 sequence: CASSQGGNQETQYF. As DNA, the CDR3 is TGCGCCAGCAGCCAAGGAGGCAATCAAGAGACCCAGTACTTC.

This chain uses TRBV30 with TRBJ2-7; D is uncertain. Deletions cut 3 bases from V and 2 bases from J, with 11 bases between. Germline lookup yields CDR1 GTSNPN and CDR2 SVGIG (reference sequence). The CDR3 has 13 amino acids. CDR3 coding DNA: TGTGCCTGGAGACTCCCGTCCACCTACGAGCAGTACTTC. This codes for CAWRLPSTYEQYF.

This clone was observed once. The CDR3 DNA reads as TGTGCCAGCAGCCGTAGCGGGGACAAGGGAGATACGCAGTATTTT. Its protein product is CASSRSGDKGDTQYF. This sequence joins TRBV2 and TRBJ2-3, with 8 positions matching TRBD2. Germline loops: CDR1 SNHLY, CDR2 FYNNEI. This CDR3 spans 15 amino acids. With 6 bases clipped from V and 5 bases from J, the junction kept 10 bases outside the gene matches.

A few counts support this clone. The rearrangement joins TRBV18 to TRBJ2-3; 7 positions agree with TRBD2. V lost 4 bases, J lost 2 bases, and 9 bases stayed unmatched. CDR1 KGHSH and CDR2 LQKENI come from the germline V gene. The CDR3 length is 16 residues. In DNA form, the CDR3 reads TGTGCCAGCTCACGGGCCGGGGGGTCAACCACAGATACGCAGTATTTT. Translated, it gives CASSRAGGSTTDTQYF.

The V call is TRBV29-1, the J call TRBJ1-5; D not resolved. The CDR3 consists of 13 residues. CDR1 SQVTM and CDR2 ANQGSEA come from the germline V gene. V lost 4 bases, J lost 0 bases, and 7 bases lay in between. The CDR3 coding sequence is TGCAGCGTTGGAGGCATTAGCAATCAGCCCCAGCATTTT. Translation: CSVGGISNQPQHF.

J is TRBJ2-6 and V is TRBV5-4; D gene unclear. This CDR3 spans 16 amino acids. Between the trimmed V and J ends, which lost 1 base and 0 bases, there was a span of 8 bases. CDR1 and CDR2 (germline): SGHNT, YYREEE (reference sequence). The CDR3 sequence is CASSLFPASGANVLTF. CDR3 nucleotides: TGTGCCAGCAGCTTGTTTCCAGCCTCTGGGGCCAACGTCCTGACTTTC. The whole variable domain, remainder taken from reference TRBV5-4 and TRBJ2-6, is ETGVTQSPTHLIKTRGQQVTLRCSSQSGHNTVSWYQQALGQGPQFIFQYYREEENGRGNFPPRFSGLQFPNYSSELNVNALELDDSALYLCASSLFPASGANVLTFGAGSRLTVL.

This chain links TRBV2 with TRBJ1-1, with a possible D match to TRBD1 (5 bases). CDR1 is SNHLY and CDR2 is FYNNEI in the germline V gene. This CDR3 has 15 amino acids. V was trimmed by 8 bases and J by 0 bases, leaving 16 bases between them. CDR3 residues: CASGGPKGVNTEAFF. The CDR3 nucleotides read TGTGCCAGCGGAGGACCGAAAGGGGTGAACACTGAAGCTTTCTTT. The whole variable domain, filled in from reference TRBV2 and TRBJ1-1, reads EPEVTQTPSHQVTQMGQEVILRCVPISNHLYFYWYRQILGQKVEFLVSFYNNEISEKSEIFDDQFSVERPDGSNFTLKIRSTKLEDSAMYFCASGGPKGVNTEAFFGQGTRLTVV.

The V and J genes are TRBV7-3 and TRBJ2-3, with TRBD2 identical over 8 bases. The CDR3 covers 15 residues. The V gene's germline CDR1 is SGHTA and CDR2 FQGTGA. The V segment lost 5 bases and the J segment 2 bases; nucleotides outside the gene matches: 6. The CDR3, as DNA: TGTGCCAGCAGCAGCGGGCGGGGGGCCACAGATACGCAGTATTTT. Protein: CASSSGRGATDTQYF.

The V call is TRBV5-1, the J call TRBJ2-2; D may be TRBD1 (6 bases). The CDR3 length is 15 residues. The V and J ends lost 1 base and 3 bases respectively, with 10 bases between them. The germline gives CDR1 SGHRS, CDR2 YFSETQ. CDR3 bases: TGCGCCAGCAGCTTGTCAGGACAGCACACCGGGGAGCTGTTTTTT. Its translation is CASSLSGQHTGELFF.

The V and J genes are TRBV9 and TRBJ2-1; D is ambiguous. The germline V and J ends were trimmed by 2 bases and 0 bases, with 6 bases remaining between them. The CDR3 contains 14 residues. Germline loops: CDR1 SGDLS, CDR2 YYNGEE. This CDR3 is CASSVRSSYNEQFF. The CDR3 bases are TGTGCCAGCAGCGTTCGAAGCTCCTACAATGAGCAGTTCTTC.

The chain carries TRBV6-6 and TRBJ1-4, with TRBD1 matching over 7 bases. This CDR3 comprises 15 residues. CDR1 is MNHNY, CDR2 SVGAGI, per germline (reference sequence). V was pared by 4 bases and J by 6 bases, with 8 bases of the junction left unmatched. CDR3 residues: CASSSNRGPDEKLFF. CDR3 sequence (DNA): TGTGCCAGCAGTTCCAACAGGGGACCGGATGAAAAACTGTTTTTT.

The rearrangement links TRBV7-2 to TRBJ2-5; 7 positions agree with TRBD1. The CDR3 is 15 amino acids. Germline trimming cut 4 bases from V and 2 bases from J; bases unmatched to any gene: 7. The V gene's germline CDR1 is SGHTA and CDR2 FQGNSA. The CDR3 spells CASSSLGQLQETQYF. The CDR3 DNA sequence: TGTGCCAGCAGCTCCTTGGGACAGCTTCAAGAGACCCAGTACTTC. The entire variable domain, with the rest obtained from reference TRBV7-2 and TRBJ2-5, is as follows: GAGVSQSPSNKVTEKGKDVELRCDPISGHTALYWYRQSLGQGLEFLIYFQGNSAPDKSGLPSDRFSAERTGGSVSTLTIQRTQQEDSAVYLCASSSLGQLQETQYFGPGTRLLVL.

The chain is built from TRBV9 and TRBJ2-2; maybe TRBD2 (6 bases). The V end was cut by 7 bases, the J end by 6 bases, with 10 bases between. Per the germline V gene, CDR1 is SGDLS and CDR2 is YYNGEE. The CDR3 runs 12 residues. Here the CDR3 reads CASSGDAGELFF. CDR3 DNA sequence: TGTGCCAGCTCGGGAGATGCCGGGGAGCTGTTTTTT.

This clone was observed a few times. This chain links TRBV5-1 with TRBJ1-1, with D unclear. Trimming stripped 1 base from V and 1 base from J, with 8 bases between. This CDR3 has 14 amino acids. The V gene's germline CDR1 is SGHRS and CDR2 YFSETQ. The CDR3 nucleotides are TGCGCCAGCAGCTTGTCCAGTACGAACACTGAAGCTTTCTTT. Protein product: CASSLSSTNTEAFF. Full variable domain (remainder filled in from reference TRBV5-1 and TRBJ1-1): KAGVTQTPRYLIKTRGQQVTLSCSPISGHRSVSWYQQTPGQGLQFLFEYFSETQRNKGNFPGRFSGRQFSNSRSEMNVSTLELGDSALYLCASSLSSTNTEAFFGQGTRLTVV.

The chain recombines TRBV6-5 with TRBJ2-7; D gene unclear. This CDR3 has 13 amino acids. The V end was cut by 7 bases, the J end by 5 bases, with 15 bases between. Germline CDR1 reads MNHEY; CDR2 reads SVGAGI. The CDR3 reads CASTLGRTHEQYF. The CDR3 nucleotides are TGTGCCAGCACCCTCGGACGGACCCACGAGCAGTACTTC.

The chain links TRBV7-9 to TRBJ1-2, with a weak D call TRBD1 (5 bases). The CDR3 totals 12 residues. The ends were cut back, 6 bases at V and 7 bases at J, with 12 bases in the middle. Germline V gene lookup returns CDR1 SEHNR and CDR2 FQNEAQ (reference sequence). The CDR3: CASSNPQGGYTF. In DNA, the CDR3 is TGTGCCAGCAGTAATCCGCAGGGTGGCTACACCTTC.

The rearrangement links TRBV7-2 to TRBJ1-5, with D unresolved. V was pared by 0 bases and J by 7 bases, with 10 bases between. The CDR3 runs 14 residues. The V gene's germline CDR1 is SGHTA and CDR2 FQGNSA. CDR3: CASSLAPRRQPQHF. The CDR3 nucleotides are TGTGCCAGCAGCTTAGCGCCGCGGCGGCAGCCCCAGCATTTT.

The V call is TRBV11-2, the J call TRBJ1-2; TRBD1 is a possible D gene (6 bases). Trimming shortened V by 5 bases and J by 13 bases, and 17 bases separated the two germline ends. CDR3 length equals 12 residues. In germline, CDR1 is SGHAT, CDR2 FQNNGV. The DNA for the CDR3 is TGTGCCAGCAGCATAGCGGGGGGCCGGTCCACCTTC. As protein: CASSIAGGRSTF.

The CDR3 nucleotides are TGTGCCAGCAGTCCCTCAGGGACAGGGAAATCAGATACGCAGTATTTT. The encoded protein is CASSPSGTGKSDTQYF. The genes are TRBV6-6 and TRBJ2-3, with 9 bases identical to TRBD1. The V gene's germline CDR1 is MNHNY and CDR2 SVGAGI (reference sequence). The CDR3 loop spans 16 amino acids. The ends lost 5 bases at V and 4 bases at J; junction bases unmatched: 10.

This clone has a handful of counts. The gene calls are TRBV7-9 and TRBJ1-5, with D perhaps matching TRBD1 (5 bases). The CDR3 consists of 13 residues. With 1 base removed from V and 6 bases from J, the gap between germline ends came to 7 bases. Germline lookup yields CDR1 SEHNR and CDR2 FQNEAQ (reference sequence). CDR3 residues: CASSLGGSQPQHF. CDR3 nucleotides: TGTGCCAGCAGCTTAGGGGGGTCTCAGCCCCAGCATTTT.

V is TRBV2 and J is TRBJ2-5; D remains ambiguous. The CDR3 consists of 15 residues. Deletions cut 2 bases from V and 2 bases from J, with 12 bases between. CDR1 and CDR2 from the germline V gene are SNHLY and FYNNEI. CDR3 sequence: CASSEFERPQETQYF. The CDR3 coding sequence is TGTGCCAGCAGTGAATTTGAACGTCCACAAGAGACCCAGTACTTC.

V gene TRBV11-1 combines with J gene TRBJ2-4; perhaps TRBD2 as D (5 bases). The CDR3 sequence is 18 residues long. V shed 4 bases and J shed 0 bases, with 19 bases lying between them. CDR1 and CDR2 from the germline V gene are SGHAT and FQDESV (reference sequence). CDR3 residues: CASSSSPSSEIAKNIQYF. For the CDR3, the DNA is TGTGCCAGCAGCTCTAGCCCCTCTTCGGAGATAGCCAAAAACATTCAGTACTTC.

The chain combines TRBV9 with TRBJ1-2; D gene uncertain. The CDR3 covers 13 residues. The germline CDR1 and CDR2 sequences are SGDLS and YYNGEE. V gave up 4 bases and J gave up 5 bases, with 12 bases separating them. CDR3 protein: CASSPTEMYGYTF. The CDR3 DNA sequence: TGTGCCAGCAGCCCCACGGAGATGTATGGCTACACCTTC.

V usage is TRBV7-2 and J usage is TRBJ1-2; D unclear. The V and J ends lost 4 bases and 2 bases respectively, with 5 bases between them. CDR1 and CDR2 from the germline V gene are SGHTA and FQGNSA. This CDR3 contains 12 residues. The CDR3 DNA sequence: TGTGCCAGCAGCTCTAGCAACTATGGCTACACCTTC. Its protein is CASSSSNYGYTF.

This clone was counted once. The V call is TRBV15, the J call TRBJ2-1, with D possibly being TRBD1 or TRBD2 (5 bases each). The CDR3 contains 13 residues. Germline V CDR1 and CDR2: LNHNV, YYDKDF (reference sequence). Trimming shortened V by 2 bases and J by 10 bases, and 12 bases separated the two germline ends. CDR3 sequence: CATSRLRDGEQFF. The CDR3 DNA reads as TGTGCCACCAGCAGATTAAGGGACGGGGAGCAGTTCTTC.